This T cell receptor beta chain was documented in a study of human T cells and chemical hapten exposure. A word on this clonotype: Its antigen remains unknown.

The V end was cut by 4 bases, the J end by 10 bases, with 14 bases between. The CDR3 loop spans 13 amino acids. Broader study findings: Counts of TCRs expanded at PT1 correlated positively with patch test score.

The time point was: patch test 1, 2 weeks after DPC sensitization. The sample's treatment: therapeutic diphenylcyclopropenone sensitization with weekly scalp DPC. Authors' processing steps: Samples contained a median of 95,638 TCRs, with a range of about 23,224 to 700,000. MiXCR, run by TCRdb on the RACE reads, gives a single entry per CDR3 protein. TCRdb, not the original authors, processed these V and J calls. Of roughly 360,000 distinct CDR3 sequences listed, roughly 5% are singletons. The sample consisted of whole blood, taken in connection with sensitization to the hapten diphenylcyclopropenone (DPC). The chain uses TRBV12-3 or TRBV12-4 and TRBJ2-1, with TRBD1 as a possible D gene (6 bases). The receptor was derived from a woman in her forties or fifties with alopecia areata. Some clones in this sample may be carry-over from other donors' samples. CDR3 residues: CASSSLRGQEQFF. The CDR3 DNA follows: TGTGCCAGCAGTTCCTTGAGGGGACAAGAGCAGTTCTTC.